This is a list of T cell receptor beta chains from one sample in a study of cytomegalovirus exposure and HLA in healthy donors. TCRdb's table, derived via immunoSEQ multiplex PCR, lists solely in-frame clones and lacks some. Of about 100,000 clones listed, about three quarters were seen once; the top ten hold 12% to 15%. The material sequenced was PBMCs. The receptors were sampled from a male donor in good health and CMV-seropositive. CDR3s include the opening cysteine and the closing phenylalanine or tryptophan. The order of the fields is D gene, J gene, V gene, clone size, CDR3 DNA, CDR3 protein. D genes are given only for firm matches. For some rows the clone size is stated as once, few or many, or as a class when expanded; others skip it.

D gene: TRBD1; J gene: TRBJ1-2; V gene: TRBV27; clone size: few; CDR3 DNA: TGTGCCAGCAGTGTGCTGGGGCAGGGGGCCGGCCTGATCTATGGCTACACCTTC; CDR3 protein: CASSVLGQGAGLIYGYTF
D gene: TRBD1; J gene: TRBJ2-7; V gene: TRBV4-1; clone size: -; CDR3 DNA: TGCGCCAGCAGCCACTTGGACAGGGTGCCCCACGGGCAGTACTTC; CDR3 protein: CASSHLDRVPHGQYF
D gene: -; J gene: TRBJ2-3; V gene: TRBV19; clone size: once; CDR3 DNA: TGTGCCAGTAGTGGACAGTTTAGCACAGATACGCAGTATTTT; CDR3 protein: CASSGQFSTDTQYF
D gene: -; J gene: TRBJ1-2; V gene: TRBV5-1; clone size: once; CDR3 DNA: TGCGCCAGCAGCTCTAACAGGGATTTGGGCGGCTACACCTTC; CDR3 protein: CASSSNRDLGGYTF
D gene: -; J gene: TRBJ1-4; V gene: TRBV7-9; clone size: -; CDR3 DNA: TGTGCCAGCAGCCCAGAGGCAGGGTCCCTGTTTTTT; CDR3 protein: CASSPEAGSLFF
D gene: TRBD1; J gene: TRBJ1-6; V gene: TRBV27; clone size: once; CDR3 DNA: TGTGCCAGCAGTTTATATCGGACAGGAAATTCACCCCTCCACTTT; CDR3 protein: CASSLYRTGNSPLHF
D gene: -; J gene: TRBJ1-6; V gene: TRBV18; clone size: -; CDR3 DNA: TGTGCCAGCTCACCGGACCTCCGGGATGCCCTCCACTTT; CDR3 protein: CASSPDLRDALHF
D gene: -; J gene: TRBJ1-5; V gene: TRBV7-2; clone size: -; CDR3 DNA: TGTGCCAGCAGCTTAGATGGGGGCGGACAGCCCCAGCATTTT; CDR3 protein: CASSLDGGGQPQHF
D gene: -; J gene: TRBJ2-5; V gene: TRBV6-5; clone size: -; CDR3 DNA: TGTGCCAGCAGTCTCTCCACCACTAGGGAGACCCAGTACTTC; CDR3 protein: CASSLSTTRETQYF
D gene: -; J gene: TRBJ1-1; V gene: TRBV30; clone size: few; CDR3 DNA: TGTGCCTGGGAGGGTAATTTGAACACTGAAGCTTTCTTT; CDR3 protein: CAWEGNLNTEAFF
D gene: -; J gene: TRBJ2-1; V gene: TRBV7-9; clone size: -; CDR3 DNA: TGTGCCAGCAGCCCAGGGCGTCAGGATGAGCAGTTCTTC; CDR3 protein: CASSPGRQDEQFF
D gene: -; J gene: TRBJ2-5; V gene: TRBV5-1; clone size: -; CDR3 DNA: TGCGCCAGCAGCTTGGATAAATCGGAAGAGACCCAGTACTTC; CDR3 protein: CASSLDKSEETQYF
D gene: -; J gene: TRBJ1-2; V gene: TRBV9; clone size: -; CDR3 DNA: TGTGCCAGCAGCCCTTCCGGGTCTTTCCAGAGTGGCTACACCTTC; CDR3 protein: CASSPSGSFQSGYTF
D gene: -; J gene: TRBJ2-5; V gene: TRBV4-1; clone size: -; CDR3 DNA: TGCGCCAGCAGCCAAGATGGGGGCAGGGGGGAAGAGACCCAGTACTTC; CDR3 protein: CASSQDGGRGEETQYF
D gene: TRBD1; J gene: TRBJ2-2; V gene: TRBV4-2; clone size: -; CDR3 DNA: TGTGCCAGCAGCCAAAATACCGGGACAGGGTACACCGGGGAGCTGTTTTTT; CDR3 protein: CASSQNTGTGYTGELFF
D gene: TRBD1; J gene: TRBJ2-1; V gene: TRBV2; clone size: -; CDR3 DNA: TGTGCCAGCGTTAATGGACAGGGAGATGAGCAGTTCTTC; CDR3 protein: CASVNGQGDEQFF
D gene: -; J gene: TRBJ2-1; V gene: TRBV7-9; clone size: -; CDR3 DNA: TGTGCCAGCAGCTTCCTCACACAGGGCTCCAATGAGCAGTTCTTC; CDR3 protein: CASSFLTQGSNEQFF
D gene: TRBD1; J gene: TRBJ1-1; V gene: TRBV4-3; clone size: few; CDR3 DNA: TGCGCCAGCAGCGCCCGACAGGGGTTGAACACTGAAGCTTTCTTT; CDR3 protein: CASSARQGLNTEAFF
D gene: TRBD2; J gene: TRBJ2-5; V gene: TRBV7-2; clone size: -; CDR3 DNA: TGTGCCAGCAGCAACCAAGAGCGGGGGTGGGAGACCCAGTACTTC; CDR3 protein: CASSNQERGWETQYF
D gene: TRBD1; J gene: TRBJ1-2; V gene: TRBV29-1; clone size: once; CDR3 DNA: TGCAGCGCCCGACCGGACAGGGGTTCCGGCTACACCTTC; CDR3 protein: CSARPDRGSGYTF
D gene: -; J gene: TRBJ1-6; V gene: TRBV2; clone size: -; CDR3 DNA: TGTGCCAGCAGTGGGGAAGGGAGGTCGGGTTCACCCCTCCACTTT; CDR3 protein: CASSGEGRSGSPLHF
D gene: -; J gene: TRBJ2-4; V gene: TRBV2; clone size: -; CDR3 DNA: TGTGCCAGCAGTGAAATGGGGCGTAAGGTCAAAAACATTCAGTACTTC; CDR3 protein: CASSEMGRKVKNIQYF
D gene: TRBD1; J gene: TRBJ2-1; V gene: TRBV6-6; clone size: -; CDR3 DNA: TGTGCCAGCAGTCGCCGGGACAGGGGTAACAATGAGCAGTTCTTC; CDR3 protein: CASSRRDRGNNEQFF
D gene: -; J gene: TRBJ2-3; V gene: TRBV5-1; clone size: -; CDR3 DNA: TGCGCCAGCAGCTTGGGGCTGGGGGCGGTGGTAAATACGCAGTATTTT; CDR3 protein: CASSLGLGAVVNTQYF
D gene: TRBD1; J gene: TRBJ2-1; V gene: TRBV28; clone size: -; CDR3 DNA: TGTGCCAGCAGTTTACACAGGGGTGATGAGCAGTTCTTC; CDR3 protein: CASSLHRGDEQFF
D gene: -; J gene: TRBJ1-2; V gene: TRBV6-5; clone size: -; CDR3 DNA: TGTGCCCAAGGGACCCTTGGGGGGTATGGCTACACCTTC; CDR3 protein: CAQGTLGGYGYTF
D gene: TRBD2; J gene: TRBJ2-7; V gene: TRBV2; clone size: -; CDR3 DNA: TGTGCCAGCGGGGGGGAAGTAGAATACGAGCAGTACTTC; CDR3 protein: CASGGEVEYEQYF
D gene: -; J gene: TRBJ1-1; V gene: TRBV13; clone size: once; CDR3 DNA: TGTGCCAGCAGCTTGGCCCCCACTGAAGCTTTCTTT; CDR3 protein: CASSLAPTEAFF
D gene: -; J gene: TRBJ2-2; V gene: TRBV5-8; clone size: once; CDR3 DNA: TGTGCCAGCAGCTTGGCCATGGCCCCGACCGGGGAGCTGTTTTTT; CDR3 protein: CASSLAMAPTGELFF
D gene: TRBD1; J gene: TRBJ1-1; V gene: TRBV29-1; clone size: -; CDR3 DNA: TGCAGCGCCAACAGGGGGTCTGAAGCTTTCTTT; CDR3 protein: CSANRGSEAFF
D gene: -; J gene: TRBJ2-5; V gene: TRBV9; clone size: -; CDR3 DNA: TGTGCCAGCAGCTGGACAGAGGAAGAGACCCAGTACTTC; CDR3 protein: CASSWTEEETQYF